This TCR beta chain was captured by sequencing in a study of cytomegalovirus exposure and HLA in healthy donors. The study's findings and limits: A highly shared variant cluster was judged a likely technical artifact. Through in vitro validation, a few CMV-associated chains were shown to be specific for CMV antigens.

The table lists this clone with a count of one. Its antigen is not identified. Participants comprised healthy donors of bone marrow. The PCR employed 60 Vbeta primers together with 13 Jbeta primers. The data were produced by immunoSEQ multiplex PCR, yet TCRdb's version contains in-frame clones alone and is incomplete. The table lists some 170,000 clones, around 80% of them singletons. In germline, CDR1 is MGHDK, CDR2 SYGVNS. The CDR3 loop spans 10 amino acids. The V end was cut by 3 bases, the J end by 7 bases, with 3 bases between. Material: PBMCs. This receptor was obtained from a man aged 18-30 years in good health and CMV-seropositive. This chain connects TRBV25-1 to TRBJ1-2; no definite D call. The CDR3 DNA reads as TGTGCCAGCAGTGAGGCTGGCTACACCTTC. Protein sequence: CASSEAGYTF.